A single sample gave rise to the 18 T cell receptor beta chains below, sequenced in a study of T-cell reconstitution after alpha-beta-depleted transplantation in children. A TCRbeta library incorporating unique molecular identifiers was prepared. Using its own MiXCR run on the PCR reads, TCRdb lists one record per CDR3 protein. The repertoire has about 90,000 distinct CDR3 sequences, roughly a sixth of them found once; the top ten carry about 20%. Source: PBMCs, mostly from graft donor cells, taken 180 days after TCRalphabeta/CD19-depleted stem cell transplant. All receptors come from a male patient aged 2-10 years who had a stem cell transplant for acute lymphoblastic leukemia, so the T cells may come from the graft donor.

This clonotype came up a few times. This chain joins TRBV9 and TRBJ2-1, with D maybe TRBD2 (5 bases). The CDR3 has 14 amino acids. V was shortened by 1 base and J by 7 bases, with 12 bases between the two germline ends. Germline-derived CDR1 and CDR2 are SGDLS and YYNGEE. The CDR3 loop is CASSVRGGSNEQFF. The CDR3 nucleotides are TGTGCCAGCAGCGTAAGAGGTGGGAGTAATGAGCAGTTCTTC.

This clonotype was counted between two and nine times. This chain links TRBV20-1 with TRBJ1-5; D unclear. Germline V gives CDR1 DFQATT, CDR2 SNEGSKA (reference sequence). V lost 3 bases and J 5 bases, leaving 8 bases between the germline ends. This CDR3 is built from 12 residues. CDR3: CSASRTYQPQHF. The CDR3 bases are TGCAGTGCTAGCAGGACCTATCAGCCCCAGCATTTT.

The chain joins TRBV9 to TRBJ2-5, with 7 bases aligning to TRBD2. CDR1 is SGDLS, CDR2 YYNGEE, per germline. The CDR3 runs 15 residues. Losses at the gene ends were 0 bases for V and 4 bases for J; bases not matched to a gene: 6. CDR3 bases: TGTGCCAGCAGCGTAGCCACTAGCGTTAGAGAGACCCAGTACTTC. Translating it yields CASSVATSVRETQYF.

This clonotype was counted between two and nine times. The chain has TRBV5-1 and TRBJ2-1; TRBD1 is a possible D gene (6 bases). Germline V gives CDR1 SGHRS, CDR2 YFSETQ. The length of the CDR3 is 15 residues. V lost 4 bases and J 4 bases, leaving 15 bases between the germline ends. The CDR3 DNA sequence: TGCGCCAGCAGCCTCGCCAGGGGTGTTTACAATGAGCAGTTCTTC. This sequence encodes CASSLARGVYNEQFF.

This clonotype was seen many times. The chain carries TRBV7-9 and TRBJ1-5; D remains unclear. The CDR3 sequence is 16 residues long. The germline V and J ends were trimmed by 2 bases and 0 bases, with 11 bases remaining between them. The germline V gene has CDR1 SEHNR and CDR2 FQNEAQ (reference sequence). The CDR3 region has the DNA TGTGCCAGCAGCTTATGGGAGGGCTATAGCAATCAGCCCCAGCATTTT. Its protein product is CASSLWEGYSNQPQHF.

V is TRBV20-1 and J is TRBJ2-1, with TRBD1 matching over 7 bases. CDR3 size: 13 residues. In germline, CDR1 is DFQATT, CDR2 SNEGSKA (reference sequence). V lost 7 bases and J lost 4; bases outside the gene matches: 7. As DNA, the CDR3 is TGCAGTGGGGTACAGGGGCCGTACAATGAGCAGTTCTTC. This codes for CSGVQGPYNEQFF.

This clonotype is categorized as large. The V and J genes are TRBV10-1 and TRBJ2-7; no definite D call. The length of the CDR3 is 15 residues. In germline, CDR1 is WNHNN, CDR2 SYGVQD (reference sequence). Trimming cost V 5 bases and J 4 bases, with 18 bases left between them. The DNA for the CDR3 is TGCGCCAGCAGTCCAGACACTTCGTTTTATTACGAGCAGTACTTC. Amino acids: CASSPDTSFYYEQYF.

There are a few counts of this clonotype. The rearrangement joins TRBV5-6 to TRBJ2-3; D may be TRBD1 (6 bases). The CDR3 is 17 residues long. In germline, CDR1 is SGHDT, CDR2 YYEEEE. Trimming left V 1 base short and J 2 bases short, with 17 bases between. CDR3 nucleotide sequence: TGTGCCAGCAGCTTGCCCCCAACAGGGACGTCCACAGATACGCAGTATTTT. Translated, it gives CASSLPPTGTSTDTQYF.

The chain links TRBV25-1 to TRBJ2-2, with 9 positions matching TRBD1. This CDR3 spans 17 amino acids. V lost 2 bases, J lost 8 bases, and 12 bases stayed unmatched. The V gene's germline CDR1 is MGHDK and CDR2 SYGVNS. The CDR3 DNA follows: TGTGCCAGCAGTGAACACACAGGGGGCAGTAAAGCTGGGGAGCTGTTTTTT. Translation: CASSEHTGGSKAGELFF. Full variable domain (rest looked up from reference TRBV25-1 and TRBJ2-2): EADIYQTPRYLVIGTGKKITLECSQTMGHDKMYWYQQDPGMELHLIHYSYGVNSTEKGDLSSESTVSRIRTEHFPLTLESARPSHTSQYLCASSEHTGGSKAGELFFGEGSRLTVL.

The chain employs TRBV29-1 and TRBJ1-1; a possible D gene is TRBD1 (5 bases). V dropped 1 base and J dropped 0 bases, with 15 bases sitting between them. Germline CDR1 reads SQVTM; CDR2 reads ANQGSEA. This CDR3 region has 16 residues. CDR3 sequence (DNA): TGCAGCGTTGAAGTAGTGGGGCCCCTTATGAACACTGAAGCTTTCTTT. Protein product: CSVEVVGPLMNTEAFF.

This clonotype has more than one count but fewer than ten. The rearrangement links TRBV20-1 to TRBJ2-3; 9 bases are shared with TRBD2. The V segment lost 5 bases and the J segment 1 base; nucleotides outside the gene matches: 7. Germline-derived CDR1 and CDR2 are DFQATT and SNEGSKA (reference sequence). This CDR3 contains 15 residues. CDR3 residues: CSAAGRGGGTDTQYF. The CDR3 DNA sequence: TGCAGTGCTGCGGGGCGGGGGGGTGGCACAGATACGCAGTATTTT.

This clonotype was seen more than once but under ten times. The J gene is TRBJ1-1, the V gene TRBV7-6; no reliable D call. Between the trimmed V and J ends, which lost 5 bases and 0 bases, there was a span of 13 bases. CDR3 size: 15 residues. The V gene's germline CDR1 is SGHVS and CDR2 FNYEAQ. The CDR3 coding sequence is TGTGCCAGCAGCCCGACGGACGCAGTGAACACTGAAGCTTTCTTT. It codes for CASSPTDAVNTEAFF.

As for this clonotype: A much bigger clone sits one base away, suggesting this may be a read error. This CDR3 reads CASGPEWGAMTEAFF. In nucleotides, the CDR3 is TGTGCCAGCGGCCCCGAATGGGGGGCAATGACTGAAGCTTTCTTT. The rearrangement joins TRBV7-2 to TRBJ1-1; possible D gene TRBD1, 6 bases. V lost 8 bases to trimming and J lost 5 bases, with 21 bases between them. The CDR3 totals 15 residues. The germline CDR1 and CDR2 sequences are SGHTA and FQGNSA.

This clonotype has just a few counts. The V call is TRBV7-2, the J call TRBJ2-2; TRBD2 matches at 7 bases. The germline gives CDR1 SGHTA, CDR2 FQGNSA. The trim removed 2 bases at V and 0 bases at J, leaving 0 bases unmatched. This CDR3 region has 15 residues. The CDR3 nucleotides are TGTGCCAGCAGCTTACGGGAGGCGAACACCGGGGAGCTGTTTTTT. Translation: CASSLREANTGELFF.

This clonotype was picked up a small number of times. The chain joins TRBV5-1 to TRBJ1-5; D is unclear. Germline V lookup: CDR1 SGHRS, CDR2 YFSETQ. The V gene lost 3 bases and the J gene lost 9 bases, with 7 bases spanning the gap. The CDR3 is 11 residues long. In DNA, the CDR3 is TGCGCCAGCAGCTGGGAGGGGCCCCAGCATTTT. This gives the protein CASSWEGPQHF.

This sequence joins TRBV7-9 and TRBJ1-5, with D unresolved. The CDR3 covers 14 residues. Germline assignment: CDR1 SEHNR and CDR2 FQNEAQ (reference sequence). The V end was cut by 1 base, the J end by 3 bases, with 7 bases between. The DNA for the CDR3 is TGTGCCAGCAGCTTAGGGGCAGTCAATCAGCCCCAGCATTTT. As protein: CASSLGAVNQPQHF.

The rearrangement uses TRBV2 and TRBJ2-1, with TRBD2 as a possible D gene (6 bases). V was cut by 4 bases and J by 1 base, with 8 bases left in between. The CDR3 covers 14 residues. The V gene's germline CDR1 is SNHLY and CDR2 FYNNEI. The CDR3, as DNA: TGTGCCAGCAGTGTGCGGGGTTCCTACAATGAGCAGTTCTTC. Translated: CASSVRGSYNEQFF.

In its sample, this clonotype was seen a few times. V and J are TRBV10-3 and TRBJ2-3; TRBD2 might be the D (5 bases). The germline gives CDR1 ENHRY, CDR2 SYGVKD. V shed 5 bases and J shed 5 bases, with 17 bases lying between them. The CDR3 totals 15 residues. CDR3: CAISPLGVAGDTQYF. In nucleotides, the CDR3 is TGTGCCATCAGTCCGCTGGGAGTCGCAGGAGATACGCAGTATTTT.